The clone carrying this T cell receptor beta chain was observed a single time. The sample comes from a study of blood T cell repertoires in COVID-19. About the study: The samples span acute and convalescent COVID-19 from the United States, Italy and Spain. Sources were T cells, B-cell-depleted T cells, or PBMCs; the material itself was cDNA or gDNA.

Source study methods: Reference gene primers were amplified, and this amplification served to estimate nucleated cell counts. Profiling relied on immunoSEQ multiplex PCR, and the TCRdb table lists in-frame clones only, not all of them. Clone size and V and J calls were adopted from that table, with D and trimming inferred from the DNA. This table holds about 140,000 clones, around 80% found once. Trimming shortened V by 5 bases and J by 9 bases, and 11 bases separated the two germline ends. The length of the CDR3 is 12 residues. Germline loops: CDR1 MNHEY, CDR2 SVGAGI. This clonotype was obtained from an elderly woman in a cohort sampled during active or convalescent COVID-19. Sequenced material: peripheral blood. J is TRBJ2-1 and V is TRBV6-5; D gene uncertain. CDR3 DNA: TGTGCCAGCAGTACCCTGAATAGTGAGCAGTTCTTC. It yields the protein CASSTLNSEQFF.